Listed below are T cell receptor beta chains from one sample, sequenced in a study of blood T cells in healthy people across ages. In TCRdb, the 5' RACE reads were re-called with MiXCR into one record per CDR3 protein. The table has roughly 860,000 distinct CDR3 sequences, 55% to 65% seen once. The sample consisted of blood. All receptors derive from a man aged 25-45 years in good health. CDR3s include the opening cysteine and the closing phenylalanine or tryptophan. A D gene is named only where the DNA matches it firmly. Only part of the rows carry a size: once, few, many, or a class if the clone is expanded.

CDR3: CASSLGGRTGKNYEQYF
DNA: TGCGCCAGCAGCTTGGGGGGTCGGACAGGGAAGAACTACGAGCAGTACTTC
V: TRBV5-1
D: TRBD1
size: -
J: TRBJ2-7

CDR3: CASSTNRANVLTF
DNA: TGTGCCAGCAGTACTAACAGGGCCAACGTCCTGACTTTC
V: TRBV12-3/TRBV12-4
D: -
size: -
J: TRBJ2-6

CDR3: CASSVGGFGEYEQYF
DNA: TGTGCCAGCAGCGTAGGAGGGTTCGGGGAGTACGAGCAGTACTTC
V: TRBV9
D: -
size: -
J: TRBJ2-7

CDR3: CASSQGGVLTHSPLHF
DNA: TGTGCCAGCAGCCAAGGGGGAGTTCTAACCCATTCACCCCTCCACTTT
V: TRBV4-2
D: -
size: -
J: TRBJ1-6

CDR3: CASSQLGMWETQYF
DNA: TGCGCCAGCAGCCAACTGGGAATGTGGGAGACCCAGTACTTC
V: TRBV4-1
D: -
size: -
J: TRBJ2-5

CDR3: CAAEDSNTGELFF
DNA: TGTGCCGCCGAAGACTCGAACACCGGGGAGCTGTTTTTT
V: TRBV24-1
D: -
size: few
J: TRBJ2-2

CDR3: CASSFGQPITYGYTF
DNA: TGTGCCAGCAGCTTCGGACAGCCGATCACCTATGGCTACACCTTC
V: TRBV7-2
D: -
size: -
J: TRBJ1-2

CDR3: CASSQRTPTYEQYF
DNA: TGTGCCAGCAGCCAAAGGACACCGACCTACGAGCAGTACTTC
V: TRBV7-2
D: -
size: -
J: TRBJ2-7

CDR3: CASSQDPGSSLGPLHF
DNA: TGCGCCAGCAGCCAAGATCCCGGGAGCAGCCTTGGCCCCCTCCACTTT
V: TRBV4-3
D: -
size: -
J: TRBJ1-6

CDR3: CASSVIVNNEQFF
DNA: TGTGCCAGCAGTGTGATAGTGAACAATGAGCAGTTCTTC
V: TRBV28
D: -
size: -
J: TRBJ2-1

CDR3: CSAGTGGRNEQFF
DNA: TGCAGCGCCGGGACAGGGGGCAGGAATGAGCAGTTCTTC
V: TRBV29-1
D: TRBD1
size: few
J: TRBJ2-1

CDR3: CASSLDGGNIQYF
DNA: TGTGCCAGCAGCTTAGATGGCGGAAACATTCAGTACTTC
V: TRBV7-8
D: -
size: -
J: TRBJ2-4

CDR3: CAIGGQGAPPYEQYF
DNA: TGTGCCATCGGCGGACAGGGGGCTCCGCCCTACGAGCAGTACTTC
V: TRBV10-3
D: TRBD1
size: -
J: TRBJ2-7

CDR3: CASSFRVGAPTDTQYF
DNA: TGTGCCAGCAGCTTTAGAGTGGGGGCCCCCACAGATACGCAGTATTTT
V: TRBV7-3
D: -
size: -
J: TRBJ2-3

CDR3: CASSESPDSGSPLHF
DNA: TGCGCCAGCAGTGAGTCCCCGGATTCAGGATCACCCCTCCACTTT
V: TRBV10-2
D: -
size: -
J: TRBJ1-6

CDR3: CASSSRQGFTEAFF
DNA: TGCGCCAGCAGCTCCAGACAGGGGTTCACTGAAGCTTTCTTT
V: TRBV5-1
D: TRBD1
size: -
J: TRBJ1-1

CDR3: CASSALGVSTDTQYF
DNA: TGTGCCAGCAGCGCCTTGGGGGTCAGCACAGATACGCAGTATTTT
V: TRBV9
D: -
size: -
J: TRBJ2-3

CDR3: CASSSPGQVVTDTQYF
DNA: TGTGCCAGCAGCTCTCCGGGACAGGTGGTCACAGATACGCAGTATTTT
V: TRBV5-6
D: TRBD1
size: -
J: TRBJ2-3

CDR3: CASGILTGGIGANVLTF
DNA: TGTGCCAGCGGGATTTTGACAGGGGGCATTGGGGCCAACGTCCTGACTTTC
V: TRBV27
D: TRBD1
size: few
J: TRBJ2-6

CDR3: CASAYGTPYEQYF
DNA: TGTGCCAGCGCATACGGGACACCGTACGAGCAGTACTTC
V: TRBV25-1
D: -
size: few
J: TRBJ2-7

CDR3: CASSLGPLNEKLFF
DNA: TGTGCCAGCAGCTTAGGGCCCCTCAATGAAAAACTGTTTTTT
V: TRBV7-7
D: -
size: once
J: TRBJ1-4

CDR3: CASLNGANVLTF
DNA: TGTGCCAGCTTAAATGGGGCTAACGTCCTGACTTTC
V: TRBV7-9
D: -
size: -
J: TRBJ2-6

CDR3: CASSRGGLSLDEQYF
DNA: TGCGCCAGCAGCCGAGGGGGACTGTCTTTGGATGAGCAGTACTTC
V: TRBV4-3
D: -
size: -
J: TRBJ2-5

CDR3: CAWDRGLAENSPLHF
DNA: TGTGCCTGGGACAGGGGGCTTGCGGAGAATTCACCCCTCCACTTT
V: TRBV30
D: TRBD1
size: -
J: TRBJ1-6

CDR3: CATNFKGGGNGYTF
DNA: TGTGCCACGAACTTTAAGGGAGGGGGCAATGGCTACACCTTC
V: TRBV10-3
D: TRBD1
size: -
J: TRBJ1-2

CDR3: CASSPGVAAKNIQYF
DNA: TGTGCCAGCAGCCCAGGGGTAGCAGCCAAAAACATTCAGTACTTC
V: TRBV27
D: -
size: -
J: TRBJ2-4

CDR3: CASSYGTLDQPQHF
DNA: TGTGCCAGCAGTTACGGGACACTCGATCAGCCCCAGCATTTT
V: TRBV6-6
D: -
size: -
J: TRBJ1-5

CDR3: CASSQEGYNEQFF
DNA: TGTGCCAGCAGCCAAGAGGGGTACAATGAGCAGTTCTTC
V: TRBV14
D: -
size: few
J: TRBJ2-1

CDR3: CASSEIPGSEQYF
DNA: TGTGCCAGCAGTGAAATCCCAGGGAGCGAGCAGTACTTC
V: TRBV6-1
D: -
size: few
J: TRBJ2-7

CDR3: CSSPRADNEQFF
DNA: TGCAGTAGCCCCAGAGCGGACAATGAGCAGTTCTTC
V: TRBV20-1
D: -
size: few
J: TRBJ2-1

CDR3: CASSQGFSGQSTDTQYF
DNA: TGTGCCAGCAGCCAAGGGTTTAGCGGTCAAAGCACAGATACGCAGTATTTT
V: TRBV4-2
D: -
size: once
J: TRBJ2-3

CDR3: CASSRLAGGPSQFF
DNA: TGTGCCAGCAGCAGACTAGCGGGGGGGCCGAGTCAGTTCTTC
V: TRBV28
D: TRBD2
size: once
J: TRBJ2-1

CDR3: CASSLRGGSDEQFF
DNA: TGTGCCAGCAGCTTGCGGGGGGGAAGCGATGAGCAGTTCTTC
V: TRBV5-3
D: TRBD2
size: -
J: TRBJ2-1

CDR3: CASSYTGIYEQYF
DNA: TGTGCCAGCAGTTACACAGGAATCTACGAGCAGTACTTC
V: TRBV7-9
D: -
size: once
J: TRBJ2-7

CDR3: CAISGGTGGLNNEQFF
DNA: TGTGCCATCAGTGGAGGGACAGGGGGCTTAAACAATGAGCAGTTCTTC
V: TRBV10-3
D: TRBD1
size: few
J: TRBJ2-1

CDR3: CASSGQGYEQYF
DNA: TGTGCCAGCAGTGGACAGGGTTACGAGCAGTACTTC
V: TRBV9
D: TRBD1
size: many
J: TRBJ2-7

CDR3: CSASASGASYEQYF
DNA: TGCAGTGCCTCAGCCTCGGGGGCTTCCTACGAGCAGTACTTC
V: TRBV20-1
D: -
size: few
J: TRBJ2-7